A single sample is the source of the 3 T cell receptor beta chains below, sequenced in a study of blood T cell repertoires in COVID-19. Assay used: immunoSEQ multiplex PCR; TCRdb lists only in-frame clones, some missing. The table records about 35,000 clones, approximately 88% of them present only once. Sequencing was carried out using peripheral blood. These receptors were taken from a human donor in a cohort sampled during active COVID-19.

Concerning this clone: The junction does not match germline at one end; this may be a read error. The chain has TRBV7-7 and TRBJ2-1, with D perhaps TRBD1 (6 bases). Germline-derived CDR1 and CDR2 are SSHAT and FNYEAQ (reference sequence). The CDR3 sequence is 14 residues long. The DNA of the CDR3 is TGTGCTAGCAGCACAGGGCGGTACAACAATGAGCAGTTCTTC. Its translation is CASSTGRYNNEQFF. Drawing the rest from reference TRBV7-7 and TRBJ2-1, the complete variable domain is GAGVSQSPRYKVTKRGQDVTLRCDPISSHATLYWYQQALGQGPEFLTYFNYEAQPDKSGLPSDRFSAERPEGSISTLTIQRTEQRDSAMYRCASSTGRYNNEQFFGPGTRLTVL.

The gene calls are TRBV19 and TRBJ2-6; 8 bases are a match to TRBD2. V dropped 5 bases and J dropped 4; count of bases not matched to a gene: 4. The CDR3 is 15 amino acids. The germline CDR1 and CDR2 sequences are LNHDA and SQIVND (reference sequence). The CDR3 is CASSPGGVGANVLTF. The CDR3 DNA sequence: TGTGCCAGTAGTCCCGGGGGGGTCGGGGCCAACGTCCTGACTTTC.

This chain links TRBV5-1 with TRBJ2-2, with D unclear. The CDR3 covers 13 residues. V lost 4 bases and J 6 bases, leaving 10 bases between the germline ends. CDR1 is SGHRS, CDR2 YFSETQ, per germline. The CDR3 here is CASSEAFPGELFF. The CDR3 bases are TGCGCCAGCAGCGAGGCCTTTCCCGGGGAGCTGTTTTTT.